The entry that follows covers one T cell receptor (beta chain) sequence. What it recognizes is unknown. PCR was performed using 60 Vbeta and 13 Jbeta primers. The table came from immunoSEQ multiplex PCR; TCRdb's copy has only in-frame clones and leaves some out. The sample shows about 150,000 clones, around 72% of them seen only once. This sample was included in a study of cytomegalovirus exposure and HLA in healthy donors. In the study overall: There were 117 million unique TCR beta sequences, drawn from 200 million or so T cells, in an earlier analysis. Some 85 million unique TCRs, all from HLA-typed donors, were included in an early release of the data. Study-wide findings and caveats: Overall, some 160 TCR beta chains were annotated as cytomegalovirus-associated. Analyses of presence and absence presupposed an approximately uniform sequencing depth across donors.

This TCR derives from a man aged 35 to 55 in good health and CMV-seronegative. Sequenced: PBMCs.

CDR3 DNA: TGCGCCAGCAGCCAGCGCTCCGGGGGCGAGCAGTACTTC. As protein: CASSQRSGGEQYF. V is TRBV5-1 and J is TRBJ2-7; a weak D match, TRBD2 (6 bases). V lost 4 bases, J lost 6 bases, and 14 bases lay in between. From germline, CDR1 is SGHRS and CDR2 YFSETQ. The CDR3 is 13 residues long.